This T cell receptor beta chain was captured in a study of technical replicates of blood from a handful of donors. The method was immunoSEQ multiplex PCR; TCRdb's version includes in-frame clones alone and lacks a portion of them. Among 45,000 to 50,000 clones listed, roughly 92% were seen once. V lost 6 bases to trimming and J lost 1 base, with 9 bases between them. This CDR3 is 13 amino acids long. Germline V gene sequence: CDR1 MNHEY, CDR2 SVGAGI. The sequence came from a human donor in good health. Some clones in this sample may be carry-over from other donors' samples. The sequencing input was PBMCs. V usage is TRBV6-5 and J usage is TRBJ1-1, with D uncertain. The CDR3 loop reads CASRLLGNTEAFF. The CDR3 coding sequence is TGTGCCAGCAGACTACTGGGGAACACTGAAGCTTTCTTT.